This T cell receptor beta chain was obtained from a study of blood T cell repertoires in COVID-19. Study at large: Spain, Italy and the United States supplied samples that represented acute and convalescent COVID-19. T cells, B-cell-depleted T cells, or PBMCs provided the cDNA or gDNA that served as material.

Seattle patients were enrolled while actively infected and followed longitudinally. Source study methods: Reference gene primer amplification gave nucleated cell count estimates. Libraries were prepared by immunoSEQ multiplex PCR; TCRdb keeps only in-frame clonotypes and omits some of them. Clonal size and the V and J genes are those of that table, whereas D and trimming came from the DNA. Of more than 75,000 clones in the sample, approximately 88% were seen once. Germline V CDR1 and CDR2: SGHAT, FQDESV (reference sequence). CDR3 length: 14 amino acids. V lost 1 base to trimming and J lost 3 bases, with 10 bases between them.

The chain is built from TRBV11-1 and TRBJ2-7; TRBD1 might be the D (5 bases). Material for sequencing was peripheral blood. This receptor was identified in a man aged 50 to 59 with COVID-19, enrolled during active disease. CDR3 sequence reads: CASSLEQAFYEQYF. CDR3 coding DNA: TGTGCCAGCAGCTTAGAACAGGCCTTCTACGAGCAGTACTTC.